The clone carrying this T cell receptor (beta chain) showed up many times. The record originates from a study of type 1 and type 2 diabetes patients. The wider study: The cohort mixed type 1 diabetes, type 2 diabetes and nondiabetic donors. Across the study, 18,976,912 paired-end reads were produced.

Amplification started from genomic DNA. Amplification of the beta chain CDR3 used 30 forward and 13 reverse multiplex primers. TCRdb passed the multiplex PCR reads through MiXCR, listing each CDR3 protein once. The repertoire holds about 250,000 distinct CDR3 sequences, with approximately 50% as singletons. Trimming at V came to 0 bases and at J to 6 bases, leaving 4 bases not matched to a gene. Germline V gene sequence: CDR1 GTSNPN, CDR2 SVGIG (reference sequence). The CDR3 length is 15 residues. The chain recombines TRBV30 with TRBJ1-5; 11 positions match TRBD1. The TCR comes from a man aged 18-30 years with type 2 diabetes. The sequenced sample consisted of peripheral blood mononuclear cells (PBMCs). The CDR3 sequence is CAWSVRDRGGQPQHF. In DNA, the CDR3 is TGTGCCTGGAGTGTACGGGACAGGGGGGGTCAGCCCCAGCATTTT.